This entry describes one TCR beta chain. What it recognizes is unknown. The data stem from a study of Ad26.COV2.S vaccination and SARS-CoV-2 variants. Across the study: Donor participated within the Ad26.COV2.S arm of the COV1001 trial. Whole-study results and caveats: Vaccine recipients posted higher spike-specific TCR breadth than their placebo counterparts. Placebo recipients and vaccine recipients were similar in non-spike TCR breadth.

V shed 0 bases and J shed 4 bases, with 12 bases lying between them. Germline values: CDR1 SGHAT, CDR2 FQDESV (reference sequence). This CDR3 has 15 residues. Treatment denoted: around 19 received Ad26.COV2.S at low or high dose, single or two shots; 5 received placebo; per-sample allocation not given. The samples were gathered on day 63 after the first injection of vaccine or placebo. Data came from immunoSEQ multiplex PCR; TCRdb stores just in-frame clones and leaves some out. The sample has about 460,000 clones, about 89% seen once. The sequence derives from a person aged 18-60 years who received the Ad26.COV2.S COVID-19 vaccine or a placebo. The sequencing here drew on peripheral blood, taken in a trial of Ad26.COV2.S vaccine versus placebo. The chain uses TRBV11-1 and TRBJ2-5; the D gene could be TRBD1 or TRBD2 (5 bases each). The CDR3 nucleotides are TGTGCCAGCAGCTTAGCTGGGGGTAACGGAGAGACCCAGTACTTC. Its protein is CASSLAGGNGETQYF.